The 24 T cell receptor beta chains below come from one sample, sequenced in a study of graft-versus-host responses after intestinal transplantation. Profiled with immunoSEQ multiplex PCR; TCRdb holds only in-frame clones, not every one. The sample contains under 20,000 clones, roughly 86% of which appear only once. The specimen comprised PBMCs, sampled around 230 days after intestinal transplant. The receptors were sampled from a human patient who received an intestinal transplant, so some T cells may come from the graft donor.

V is TRBV2 and J is TRBJ1-5, with D perhaps TRBD1 (5 bases). From germline, CDR1 is SNHLY and CDR2 FYNNEI. The CDR3 consists of 15 residues. V lost 6 bases to trimming and J lost 2 bases, with 14 bases between them. CDR3 loop: CASSTGTVGNQPQHF. The CDR3, as DNA: TGTGCCAGCAGCACAGGTACTGTCGGCAATCAGCCCCAGCATTTT.

The chain joins TRBV2 to TRBJ2-7; the match to TRBD1 covers 7 bases. CDR3 length: 12 amino acids. The V and J ends lost 6 bases and 7 bases, in that order; junction bases with no gene match: 6. From germline, CDR1 is SNHLY and CDR2 FYNNEI. CDR3 coding DNA: TGTGCCAGCAGCACGACAGGGCATGAGCAGTACTTC. This gives the protein CASSTTGHEQYF.

This chain uses TRBV5-1 with TRBJ2-5; D unresolved. The CDR3 sequence is 12 residues long. Per germline, CDR1 SGHRS and CDR2 YFSETQ. The V end was cut by 0 bases, the J end by 5 bases, with 5 bases between. The CDR3 is CASSLALETQYF. CDR3 nucleotides: TGCGCCAGCAGCTTGGCCCTGGAGACCCAGTACTTC.

This chain links TRBV7-6 with TRBJ2-5; 9 bases are shared with TRBD2. The germline CDR1 and CDR2 sequences are SGHVS and FNYEAQ. With V trimmed by 0 bases and J by 5 bases, 13 bases remained unmatched. The CDR3 spans 18 residues. CDR3 in DNA: TGTGCCAGCAGCTTAGCCCAGCGGGGGGCCATTATCTGGGAGACCCAGTACTTC. Protein sequence: CASSLAQRGAIIWETQYF.

This clone was recorded a few times. CDR3 nucleotide sequence: TGCGCCAGCAGCCAAGTCGGGACAGGGGTTCACACCGGGGAGCTGTTTTTT. Its protein is CASSQVGTGVHTGELFF. The rearrangement uses TRBV4-1 and TRBJ2-2, with TRBD1 matching over 10 bases. In germline, CDR1 is MGHRA, CDR2 YSYEKL. V lost 1 base, J lost 3 bases, and 5 bases stayed unmatched. CDR3 size: 17 residues.

This clone was counted a single time. The chain carries TRBV15 and TRBJ1-6, with D possibly TRBD1 on 6 matching bases. Trimming cost V 4 bases and J 0 bases, with 16 bases left between them. Per germline, CDR1 LNHNV and CDR2 YYDKDF (reference sequence). The CDR3 totals 18 residues. CDR3 protein: CATSTTVDSSSYNSPLHF. CDR3 DNA sequence: TGTGCCACCAGCACAACTGTGGACAGCAGCTCCTATAATTCACCCCTCCACTTT.

This rearrangement joins TRBV6-6 to TRBJ2-5, with 10 nucleotides matching TRBD2. The J call could be wrong; TRBJ2-7 is a better fit for the DNA end. Germline V gene lookup returns CDR1 MNHNY and CDR2 SVGAGI (reference sequence). CDR3 length: 15 residues. CDR3: CASSYLAGDSYEQYF. The DNA of the CDR3 is TGTGCCAGCAGTTACCTAGCGGGGGACTCCTACGAGCAGTACTTC.

The CDR3 DNA follows: TGCGCCAGCAGCCAACTGGGACCCCTAAGCAATCAGCCCCAGCATTTT. Translated, it gives CASSQLGPLSNQPQHF. The chain uses TRBV4-1 and TRBJ1-5, with D perhaps matching TRBD1 (5 bases). This CDR3 comprises 16 residues. Trimming cost V 2 bases and J 1 base, with 12 bases left between them. The germline gives CDR1 MGHRA, CDR2 YSYEKL.

The V call is TRBV18, the J call TRBJ2-1; the D gene is possibly TRBD2 (7 bases). Trimming took 4 bases from V and 8 from J, leaving 15 bases between them. CDR3 length: 14 amino acids. Germline V gene lookup returns CDR1 KGHSH and CDR2 LQKENI. The CDR3 region is CASSRGGLLDEQFF. Written as DNA, the CDR3 is TGTGCCAGCTCACGAGGGGGACTATTGGATGAGCAGTTCTTC.

The CDR3 bases are TGTGCCAGCGCAGGAGATATTTCCTACGAGCAGTACTTC. Translating gives CASAGDISYEQYF. This chain uses TRBV6-5 with TRBJ2-7; no clear D gene. The CDR3 is 13 amino acids. Germline V gene sequence: CDR1 MNHEY, CDR2 SVGAGI. The ends were cut back, 8 bases at V and 1 base at J, with 12 bases in the middle.

This clone was seen a single time. The chain carries TRBV10-1 and TRBJ2-3; a weak D match, TRBD2 (7 bases). Trimming left V 5 bases short and J 5 bases short, with 17 bases between. CDR1 WNHNN and CDR2 SYGVQD come from the germline V gene (reference sequence). The CDR3 is 15 residues long. This chain's CDR3 is CASSQGGAVGDTQYF. The CDR3 region has the DNA TGCGCCAGCAGTCAAGGGGGGGCCGTCGGAGATACGCAGTATTTT.

This chain uses TRBV9 with TRBJ2-4, with 7 bases that match TRBD2. CDR1 is SGDLS, CDR2 YYNGEE, per germline. The ends lost 0 bases at V and 1 base at J; junction bases unmatched: 7. CDR3 length: 17 residues. In DNA form, the CDR3 reads TGTGCCAGCAGCGTAGCGGGGGGAAGGAAGGCCAAAAACATTCAGTACTTC. Amino acids: CASSVAGGRKAKNIQYF.

The gene calls are TRBV7-8 and TRBJ2-7; D remains unclear. In germline, CDR1 is SGHVS, CDR2 FQNEAQ. V lost 4 bases to trimming and J lost 5 bases, with 12 bases between them. CDR3 length: 13 amino acids. In nucleotides, the CDR3 is TGTGCCAGCAGCTCCCCGGATCAGAACGAGCAGTACTTC. It yields the protein CASSSPDQNEQYF.

For this clone: The same CDR3 also results from other DNA sequences found in this sample. V usage is TRBV6-1 and J usage is TRBJ2-7, with D maybe TRBD2 (6 bases). This CDR3 spans 15 amino acids. CDR1 is MNHNS, CDR2 SASEGT, per germline. With 4 bases removed from V and 6 bases from J, the gap between germline ends came to 19 bases. CDR3 nucleotide sequence: TGTGCCAGCAGTGGGACTGGTGCGGGGAATATCGAGCAGTACTTC. It encodes CASSGTGAGNIEQYF.

The chain is built from TRBV18 and TRBJ1-2; D is ambiguous. The CDR3 contains 16 residues. In germline, CDR1 is KGHSH, CDR2 LQKENI. V gave up 4 bases and J gave up 6 bases, with 21 bases separating them. The CDR3 DNA sequence: TGTGCCAGCTCACAACCCGTAGGACGCGATAATAATGGCTACACCTTC. Translated, it gives CASSQPVGRDNNGYTF.

The chain has TRBV6-6 and TRBJ2-3; 8 nucleotides agree with TRBD2. The V gene end was trimmed by 0 bases and the J gene end by 6 bases; junction bases not matched to a gene: 8. There are 16 residues in the CDR3. From germline, CDR1 is MNHNY and CDR2 SVGAGI (reference sequence). CDR3 amino acids: CASSYSTRGGRDTQYF. For the CDR3, the DNA is TGTGCCAGCAGTTACTCGACCCGGGGGGGCAGGGATACGCAGTATTTT.

This chain joins TRBV5-4 and TRBJ2-7; unclear D gene. The CDR3 totals 13 residues. The V end lost 4 bases, the J end lost 0 bases, and 8 bases lay between the germline ends. The germline CDR1 and CDR2 sequences are SGHNT and YYREEE (reference sequence). CDR3 sequence (DNA): TGTGCCAGCAGCGATGGGTCCTCCTACGAGCAGTACTTC. Translated, it gives CASSDGSSYEQYF.

The table lists this clone with a few counts. CDR3 loop: CASSVGQVDTQYF. DNA for the CDR3: TGCGCCAGCAGCGTCGGACAGGTTGATACGCAGTATTTT. This chain links TRBV5-1 with TRBJ2-3, with TRBD1 matching 7 bases. CDR1 and CDR2 from the germline V gene are SGHRS and YFSETQ. Germline trimming cut 4 bases from V and 6 bases from J; bases unmatched to any gene: 5. This CDR3 is 13 amino acids long.

V is TRBV4-2 and J is TRBJ2-7; D call uncertain. Looked up from germline, CDR1 is LGHNA and CDR2 is YNFKEQ. The CDR3 runs 12 residues. Deletions cut 0 bases from V and 3 bases from J, with 3 bases between. CDR3 DNA sequence: TGTGCCAGCAGCCAAGATATCTACGAGCAGTACTTC. As protein: CASSQDIYEQYF.

This clone appeared a single time. This chain connects TRBV7-9 to TRBJ1-6, with D possibly TRBD1 on 5 matching bases. CDR3 length equals 15 residues. Trimming pared 5 bases from V and 9 bases from J, leaving 17 bases between. Germline CDR1 and CDR2: SEHNR and FQNEAQ (reference sequence). CDR3 residues: CASSPNTDKGSPLHF. CDR3 bases: TGTGCCAGCAGCCCGAACACGGACAAGGGTTCACCCCTCCACTTT.

This chain links TRBV2 with TRBJ2-5, with D possibly TRBD2 on 5 matching bases. The CDR3 spans 14 residues. CDR1 is SNHLY, CDR2 FYNNEI, per germline. Deletions cut 1 base from V and 2 bases from J, with 8 bases between. Here the CDR3 reads CASSEEDLQETQYF. DNA of the CDR3: TGTGCCAGCAGTGAAGAGGACTTACAAGAGACCCAGTACTTC.

Turning to this clone: One end of the junction does not line up with germline, which may come from a read error. This sequence joins TRBV27 and TRBJ2-1; D perhaps matches TRBD2 (5 bases). This CDR3 region has 14 residues. Germline V CDR1 and CDR2: MNHEY, SMNVEV (reference sequence). As DNA, the CDR3 is TGTGCCAGCAGCTTATCGGGGATGGACTATGAGCAGTTCTTC. Its translation is CASSLSGMDYEQFF.

The chain has TRBV27 and TRBJ1-2; D possibly corresponds to TRBD1 (6 bases). V was clipped by 6 bases and J by 7 bases, with 18 bases between them. Germline V lookup: CDR1 MNHEY, CDR2 SMNVEV (reference sequence). The CDR3 spans 14 residues. This CDR3 reads CASSPGGGAFGYTF. The CDR3 region has the DNA TGTGCCAGCAGCCCTGGGGGGGGCGCATTTGGCTACACCTTC.

The gene calls are TRBV10-3 and TRBJ1-1; D is undetermined. CDR3 length: 12 amino acids. V gave up 3 bases and J gave up 1 base, with 3 bases separating them. Germline V CDR1 and CDR2: ENHRY, SYGVKD. For the CDR3, the DNA is TGTGCCATCAGTGACGGGAACACTGAAGCTTTCTTT. Its translation is CAISDGNTEAFF.